The 9 T cell receptor beta chains presented below share a single source sample, sequenced in a study of blood T cell repertoires in COVID-19 (dated by TCRdb to the early 2020s). Library method: the immunoSEQ multiplex PCR assay. TCRdb took this table from immuneACCESS and kept in-frame rearrangements with V and J called. Such tables lack part of the clones; where checked against another copy, unresolved V genes explain under half of the gap, and the rest is unexplained. Here the sample has about 140,000 clones; 86% occur a single time. About 8% of the sample lies in the top ten. The material sequenced was peripheral blood. Receptor source: a woman aged 60-70 years with acute or convalescent COVID-19.

The chain uses TRBV14 and TRBJ1-1; tentative D call: TRBD1 (6 bases). The CDR3 runs to 14 residues. V gave up 1 base and J gave up 5 bases, with 11 bases separating them. Germline loops: CDR1 SGHDN, CDR2 FVKESK. CDR3 nucleotide sequence: TGTGCCAGCAGCCAAGTCAGGGGTGGTACTGAAGCTTTCTTT. Its translation is CASSQVRGGTEAFF.

V is TRBV24-1 and J is TRBJ1-5, with 8 positions matching TRBD1. Germline lookup yields CDR1 KGHDR and CDR2 SFDVKD. V lost 2 bases and J lost 3; bases outside the gene matches: 2. This CDR3 is built from 15 residues. In DNA form, the CDR3 reads TGTGCCACCAGTGATTCCAGGGGGCCCAATCAGCCCCAGCATTTT. This encodes CATSDSRGPNQPQHF.

This chain uses TRBV6-6 with TRBJ1-5, with D perhaps TRBD1 (6 bases). Trimming left V 5 bases short and J 3 bases short, with 11 bases between. This CDR3 contains 14 residues. The V gene's germline CDR1 is MNHNY and CDR2 SVGAGI (reference sequence). The CDR3 DNA follows: TGTGCCAGCAGTATGGACAGCCTCAATCAGCCCCAGCATTTT. Translation gives CASSMDSLNQPQHF.

J is TRBJ1-5 and V is TRBV18, with 8 bases identical to TRBD1. CDR3 length: 14 residues. The germline gives CDR1 KGHSH, CDR2 LQKENI. V was clipped by 3 bases and J by 6 bases; unmatched bases: 4. The CDR3 spells CASSPGQAFQPQHF. CDR3 bases: TGTGCCAGCTCACCGGGACAGGCCTTTCAGCCCCAGCATTTT.

This clone has only one observation. The rearrangement joins TRBV6-1 to TRBJ2-1; TRBD1 matches at 10 bases. With V trimmed by 3 bases and J by 3 bases, 5 bases remained unmatched. The CDR3 is 16 residues long. CDR1 MNHNS and CDR2 SASEGT come from the germline V gene. The CDR3 coding sequence is TGTGCCAGCAGTGAGACCGGGACAGGGGTCTACAATGAGCAGTTCTTC. It specifies CASSETGTGVYNEQFF.

This clone has more than one count but fewer than ten. CDR3 nucleotides: TGTGCCAGCAGCGGCCGAACCTTCGGGACAGGGTTGGGGTACAATGAGCAGTTCTTC. Residues: CASSGRTFGTGLGYNEQFF. V and J are TRBV14 and TRBJ2-1; 9 bases align to TRBD1. Germline V lookup: CDR1 SGHDN, CDR2 FVKESK. With 5 bases clipped from V and 4 bases from J, the junction kept 18 bases outside the gene matches. The CDR3 loop spans 19 amino acids.

V is TRBV28 and J is TRBJ1-5, with D hard to call. CDR1 and CDR2 (germline): MDHEN, SYDVKM. This CDR3 has 14 amino acids. Trimming cost V 0 bases and J 2 bases, with 5 bases left between them. The CDR3 nucleotides are TGTGCCAGCAGTTTATGGTCGGGCAATCAGCCCCAGCATTTT. Translation gives CASSLWSGNQPQHF.

The chain carries TRBV19 and TRBJ1-2; 7 bases are a match to TRBD1. Germline V gene sequence: CDR1 LNHDA, CDR2 SQIVND (reference sequence). The CDR3 length is 13 residues. V was pared by 11 bases and J by 4 bases, with 10 bases of the junction left unmatched. CDR3 in amino acids: CASRGQSLYGYTF. The CDR3 DNA is TGTGCCTCCAGGGGACAGAGCCTCTATGGCTACACCTTC.

J is TRBJ1-1 and V is TRBV11-2; 7 positions match TRBD1. This CDR3 region has 16 residues. Germline CDR1 reads SGHAT; CDR2 reads FQNNGV. V trimming: 3 bases; J trimming: 3 bases; junction bases outside the gene matches: 10. The CDR3 loop is CASSFGTGAGYTEAFF. DNA of the CDR3: TGTGCCAGCAGCTTCGGTACAGGGGCAGGGTACACTGAAGCTTTCTTT.